These 4 T cell receptor beta chains came from one sample sequenced in a study of T cell responses to AZD1222 COVID-19 vaccine. Profiled with immunoSEQ multiplex PCR; TCRdb holds only in-frame clones, not every one. The sample has around 140,000 clones, more than 90% seen once. Source: peripheral blood, taken 28 days after the second AZD1222 dose. The receptor set was obtained from an adult who received the AZD1222 COVID-19 vaccine.

On this clone itself: An end of the junction differs from the germline gene, which may be a read error. The V call is TRBV2, the J call TRBJ1-3, with no clear D. The germline V gene has CDR1 SNHLY and CDR2 FYNNEI. The CDR3 loop spans 13 amino acids. The CDR3, as DNA: TGCGCCACTTCCACAGTAGGAGGAAACACCATATATTTT. Translation gives CATSTVGGNTIYF.

V usage is TRBV6-5 and J usage is TRBJ2-1, with D possibly being TRBD1 (6 bases). The CDR3 extends over 14 amino acids. V was shortened by 5 bases and J by 6 bases, with 14 bases between the two germline ends. Per germline, CDR1 MNHEY and CDR2 SVGAGI. CDR3 sequence: CASSLRQGGNEQFF. The CDR3 bases are TGTGCCAGCAGTCTCCGACAAGGGGGCAATGAGCAGTTCTTC.

In DNA form, the CDR3 reads TGTGCCAGCAGCTTAGATGATGGGTCAGGGGGCCTGCAGTTCTTC. Its protein product is CASSLDDGSGGLQFF. J is TRBJ2-1 and V is TRBV11-3, with 8 bases that match TRBD1. V trimming: 0 bases; J trimming: 12 bases; junction bases outside the gene matches: 10. Germline CDR1 is SGHNT and CDR2 is YENEEA. This CDR3 is 15 amino acids long.

The rearrangement joins TRBV11-2 to TRBJ2-3; D is uncertain. This CDR3 region has 14 residues. Germline CDR1 and CDR2: SGHAT and FQNNGV. V gave up 4 bases and J gave up 4 bases, with 12 bases separating them. CDR3 coding DNA: TGTGCCAGCAGCTCCTTGCGGTCCTCAGATACGCAGTATTTT. Protein sequence: CASSSLRSSDTQYF.